The clone carrying this TCR beta chain was recorded a few times. These data originate in a study of OX40 agonist ivuxolimab in advanced cancers. Study in general: As their treatment, patients were administered ivuxolimab, an agonistic anti-OX40 (CD134) antibody.

The CDR3 sequence is 17 residues long. Germline values: CDR1 KGHSH, CDR2 LQKENI. V gave up 6 bases and J gave up 4 bases; unmatched junction bases: 10. Generated by immunoSEQ multiplex PCR, the TCRdb table keeps only in-frame clones and is missing some. The data contain 22,000 or so clones, 85% to 90% of them singletons. This TCR derives from an adult with an advanced solid tumor such as melanoma, head and neck, liver or kidney cancer. The sequenced sample was CD4+ or CD8+ T cells sorted from blood, obtained in a trial of the OX40 agonist ivuxolimab. The J gene is TRBJ2-2, the V gene TRBV18; 11 nucleotides match TRBD2. The CDR3 region has the DNA TGTGCCAGCTCGCCTACCCCGGGACTAGCGGTCACCGGGGAGCTGTTTTTT. This codes for CASSPTPGLAVTGELFF.